This record looks at one T cell receptor (beta chain) sequence and its context. The target antigen is unknown. The sample comes from a study of cytomegalovirus exposure and HLA in healthy donors. Study observations and caveats: V- and J-gene trimming in TCR beta was tied to a missense DCLRE1C variant by an analysis performed later.

Germline V lookup: CDR1 PRHDT, CDR2 FYEKMQ (reference sequence). The V end was cut by 3 bases, the J end by 3 bases, with 10 bases between. This CDR3 has 14 amino acids. 13 Jbeta primers and 60 Vbeta primers were used for the PCR. The assay was immunoSEQ multiplex PCR, and TCRdb's table has in-frame clones only and misses some. The sample contains around 140,000 clones, approximately 87% of which appear only once. The chain uses TRBV13 and TRBJ2-3; a weak D match, TRBD1 (6 bases). The sample consisted of PBMCs. This TCR was recovered from a man aged 40-55 years in good health and CMV-seronegative. The CDR3 loop is CASSFRTGTDTQYF. In DNA form, the CDR3 reads TGTGCCAGCAGCTTTCGTACAGGGACAGATACGCAGTATTTT.